The 18 T cell receptor beta chains presented below share a single source sample, sequenced in a study of early T cells in non-severe SARS-CoV-2 infection. TCRdb re-called the 5' RACE reads through MiXCR, storing one row per CDR3 protein. The sample carries roughly 99,000 distinct CDR3 sequences, around 12% recorded once. The sample here was whole blood, taken at baseline. The receptors shown here come from an adult who was a healthcare worker with PCR-confirmed SARS-CoV-2 infection or an uninfected control (not recorded which).

The gene calls are TRBV7-9 and TRBJ1-4; a weak D match, TRBD1 (5 bases). The CDR3 length is 15 residues. V lost 0 bases to trimming and J lost 0 bases, with 5 bases between them. CDR1 and CDR2 (germline): SEHNR, FQNEAQ (reference sequence). CDR3 in DNA: TGTGCCAGCAGCTTAGCGACAGCAACTAATGAAAAACTGTTTTTT. Translated: CASSLATATNEKLFF. The variable domain in full, with the rest retrieved from reference TRBV7-9 and TRBJ1-4, is DTGVSQNPRHKITKRGQNVTFRCDPISEHNRLYWYRQTLGQGPEFLTYFQNEAQLEKSRLLSDRFSAERPKGSFSTLEIQRTEQGDSAMYLCASSLATATNEKLFFGSGTQLSVL.

The table lists this clonotype with a few counts. The rearrangement uses TRBV12-3 or TRBV12-4 and TRBJ2-5, with a tentative D call TRBD2 (6 bases). Deletions cut 1 base from V and 7 bases from J, with 16 bases between. The CDR3 is made up of 15 amino acids. The CDR3 nucleotides are TGTGCCAGCAGTTTAGGTCCTAGCACCGGGGGGACCCAGTACTTC. Residues: CASSLGPSTGGTQYF.

The genes are TRBV7-9 and TRBJ2-3, with D tentatively TRBD2 (6 bases). The CDR3 is 16 amino acids. The germline CDR1 and CDR2 sequences are SEHNR and FQNEAQ (reference sequence). Trimming shortened V by 1 base and J by 2 bases, and 13 bases separated the two germline ends. CDR3 DNA: TGTGCCAGCAGCTTAGGTGTGGGAGGTGCCACAGATACGCAGTATTTT. This sequence encodes CASSLGVGGATDTQYF.

This clonotype was counted ten times or more. J is TRBJ2-5 and V is TRBV9; 8 bases map to TRBD2. There are 17 residues in the CDR3. J gave up 4 bases and V 5 bases, and 16 bases lay outside the gene matches. From germline, CDR1 is SGDLS and CDR2 YYNGEE. CDR3 in DNA: TGTGCCAGCAGTCCCACCTTCGGGAGGGCATTAGGAGAGACCCAGTACTTC. Encoded protein: CASSPTFGRALGETQYF. The full variable domain, rest sourced from reference TRBV9 and TRBJ2-5, is DSGVTQTPKHLITATGQRVTLRCSPRSGDLSVYWYQQSLDQGLQFLIQYYNGEERAKGNILERFSAQQFPDLHSELNLSSLELGDSALYFCASSPTFGRALGETQYFGPGTRLLVL.

The V call is TRBV7-9, the J call TRBJ2-1, with 10 bases identical to TRBD2. The CDR3 runs to 15 residues. The germline gives CDR1 SEHNR, CDR2 FQNEAQ (reference sequence). V was pared by 5 bases and J by 6 bases, with 7 bases of the junction left unmatched. The CDR3 DNA is TGTGCCAGCAGCCCCCTAGCGGGAGTAGGCAATGAGCAGTTCTTC. Protein sequence: CASSPLAGVGNEQFF.

In its sample, this clonotype was seen many times. V gene TRBV10-3 combines with J gene TRBJ2-1; 10 bases match TRBD2. The CDR3 has 15 amino acids. With V trimmed by 0 bases and J by 7 bases, 3 bases remained unmatched. Germline CDR1 ENHRY, CDR2 SYGVKD. The CDR3 DNA reads TGTGCCATCAGTGAGTCTACTAGCGGGATTAATGAGCAGTTCTTC. This codes for CAISESTSGINEQFF.

The J gene is TRBJ1-4, the V gene TRBV28, with a tentative D call TRBD1 (6 bases). This CDR3 spans 10 amino acids. Germline V gives CDR1 MDHEN, CDR2 SYDVKM. V lost 7 bases and J lost 14, with 11 bases in between. The CDR3 DNA is TGTGCCAGCACTATGGGGGGCCTGTTTTTT. The encoded protein is CASTMGGLFF.

The chain links TRBV9 to TRBJ2-3, with a weak D call TRBD2 (7 bases). CDR1 and CDR2 (germline): SGDLS, YYNGEE. Trimming pared 3 bases from V and 5 bases from J, leaving 19 bases between. The CDR3 covers 16 residues. CDR3 bases: TGTGCCAGCAGCGATTTTGGGGGGGCCCAAGGAGATACGCAGTATTTT. Translating it yields CASSDFGGAQGDTQYF.

This chain connects TRBV7-3 to TRBJ1-1; no reliable D call. V lost 4 bases to trimming and J lost 4 bases, with 10 bases between them. Germline V lookup: CDR1 SGHTA, CDR2 FQGTGA. This CDR3 has 13 amino acids. CDR3 sequence (DNA): TGTGCCAGCAGCTGGGGAACCGGCACTGAAGCTTTCTTT. This translates into CASSWGTGTEAFF.

This clonotype was counted many times. The chain carries TRBV6-5 and TRBJ2-7; D is unclear. V was clipped by 3 bases and J by 0 bases, with 6 bases between them. The CDR3 totals 13 residues. Germline lookup yields CDR1 MNHEY and CDR2 SVGAGI. The CDR3 protein is CASSYGVSYEQYF. CDR3 coding DNA: TGTGCCAGCAGTTATGGGGTCTCCTACGAGCAGTACTTC.

The chain is built from TRBV2 and TRBJ2-1, with 8 nucleotides matching TRBD1. V trimming: 6 bases; J trimming: 8 bases; junction bases outside the gene matches: 3. CDR3 length: 12 residues. Per the germline V gene, CDR1 is SNHLY and CDR2 is FYNNEI. The CDR3 sequence is CASSLDRDEQFF. CDR3 DNA: TGTGCCAGCAGCCTGGACAGGGATGAGCAGTTCTTC.

The sample holds many counts of this clonotype. The CDR3 bases are TGCAGCGTCGATGGAGCGAACACCGGGGAGCTGTTTTTT. Its protein is CSVDGANTGELFF. The chain is built from TRBV29-1 and TRBJ2-2; D remains ambiguous. V was shortened by 6 bases and J by 0 bases, with 8 bases between the two germline ends. Looked up from germline, CDR1 is SQVTM and CDR2 is ANQGSEA. The CDR3 spans 13 residues.

In its sample, this clonotype was seen a few times. This sequence joins TRBV29-1 and TRBJ2-3; D ambiguous. Germline assignment: CDR1 SQVTM and CDR2 ANQGSEA. Between the trimmed V and J ends, which lost 4 bases and 2 bases, there was a span of 16 bases. The CDR3 contains 15 residues. DNA of the CDR3: TGCAGCGTTGGGGGTAGCCTCGGGCCCACAGATACGCAGTATTTT. Protein: CSVGGSLGPTDTQYF.

This clonotype was seen a handful of times. The CDR3 DNA is TGCAGTGCTAGCTTCACAGATACGCAGTATTTT. Its translation is CSASFTDTQYF. This rearrangement joins TRBV20-1 to TRBJ2-3; D not resolved. CDR3 length: 11 amino acids. Between the trimmed V and J ends, which lost 3 bases and 2 bases, there was a span of 3 bases. Germline V gives CDR1 DFQATT, CDR2 SNEGSKA (reference sequence).

This clonotype showed up many times. The chain carries TRBV12-3 or TRBV12-4 and TRBJ1-1; D remains unclear. V was cut by 6 bases and J by 6 bases, with 11 bases left in between. This CDR3 has 12 residues. For the CDR3, the DNA is TGTGCCAGCAGACTCGTAAGCGCTGAAGCTTTCTTT. This codes for CASRLVSAEAFF.

This clonotype was seen repeatedly, ten times or more. The CDR3 nucleotides read TGTGCCAGCAGCTTAGATTGGCCTAGCGGGGACAATGAGCAGTTCTTC. Amino acids: CASSLDWPSGDNEQFF. The chain uses TRBV7-2 and TRBJ2-1; 9 bases line up with TRBD2. V shed 1 base, J shed 5 bases, and the junction held 6 bases outside the gene matches. CDR3 length equals 16 residues. Germline assignment: CDR1 SGHTA and CDR2 FQGNSA.

The chain recombines TRBV30 with TRBJ1-2; D not resolved. The ends were cut back, 3 bases at V and 2 bases at J, with 10 bases in the middle. The CDR3 covers 13 residues. Germline assignment: CDR1 GTSNPN and CDR2 SVGIG (reference sequence). The CDR3: CAWRPRANYGYTF. As DNA, the CDR3 is TGTGCCTGGAGGCCCCGAGCAAACTATGGCTACACCTTC.

This clonotype showed up many times. The chain combines TRBV9 with TRBJ2-5; 7 nucleotides agree with TRBD2. CDR1 SGDLS and CDR2 YYNGEE come from the germline V gene. The ends lost 0 bases at V and 5 bases at J; junction bases unmatched: 4. The length of the CDR3 is 14 residues. The CDR3 nucleotides are TGTGCCAGCAGCGTAGGGGGGACTACGGAGACCCAGTACTTC. This translates into CASSVGGTTETQYF.